One sample yielded the 27 T cell receptor beta chains listed below, sequenced in a study of T cell responses to AZD1222 COVID-19 vaccine. The table came from immunoSEQ multiplex PCR; TCRdb's copy has only in-frame clones and leaves some out. The sample lists 90,000 to 150,000 clones, 91% occurring once. The material sequenced was peripheral blood, taken on day 0 of AZD1222 vaccination. The receptors were sampled from an adult in good health.

The V gene is TRBV30, the J gene TRBJ1-3; no clear D. The V end was cut by 2 bases, the J end by 4 bases, with 6 bases between. Germline V gene data show CDR1 as GTSNPN and CDR2 as SVGIG (reference sequence). CDR3 size: 12 residues. CDR3 bases: TGTGCCTGGAGTTTTACAGGAAACACCATATATTTT. Translated: CAWSFTGNTIYF.

The chain combines TRBV19 with TRBJ2-7; possible D gene TRBD1, 7 bases. This CDR3 region has 17 residues. The germline V gene encodes CDR1 LNHDA and CDR2 SQIVND (reference sequence). V was clipped by 0 bases and J by 3 bases, with 18 bases between them. In DNA, the CDR3 is TGTGCCAGTAGTATAGACCCCGGACAGGAGGGCAACTACGAGCAGTACTTC. Protein sequence: CASSIDPGQEGNYEQYF.

This clone was seen more than once but under ten times. V and J are TRBV7-2 and TRBJ1-3; 9 positions match TRBD1. The germline gives CDR1 SGHTA, CDR2 FQGNSA. The length of the CDR3 is 14 residues. With V trimmed by 4 bases and J by 7 bases, 5 bases remained unmatched. The CDR3 loop reads CASSSDRGRNTIYF. The CDR3 DNA reads as TGTGCCAGCAGCTCGGACAGGGGTCGGAACACCATATATTTT. Full variable domain (missing parts from reference TRBV7-2 and TRBJ1-3): GAGVSQSPSNKVTEKGKDVELRCDPISGHTALYWYRQSLGQGLEFLIYFQGNSAPDKSGLPSDRFSAERTGGSVSTLTIQRTQQEDSAVYLCASSSDRGRNTIYFGEGSWLTVV.

In its sample, this clone was seen once. The chain links TRBV5-1 to TRBJ1-4; no clear D gene. The CDR3 runs to 14 residues. Germline-derived CDR1 and CDR2 are SGHRS and YFSETQ. V lost 5 bases and J 6 bases, leaving 14 bases between the germline ends. CDR3 sequence: CASRTSNGHEKLFF. The CDR3 DNA is TGCGCCAGCAGGACCTCTAACGGCCATGAAAAACTGTTTTTT.

V and J are TRBV25-1 and TRBJ2-1; 10 bases match TRBD2. The CDR3 spans 17 residues. Germline CDR1 reads MGHDK; CDR2 reads SYGVNS. Losses at the gene ends were 3 bases for V and 1 base for J; bases not matched to a gene: 6. The CDR3 region is CASSDPRTSGSYNEQFF. The CDR3 DNA is TGTGCCAGCAGTGACCCTCGGACTAGCGGATCCTACAATGAGCAGTTCTTC.

This chain joins TRBV12-3 or TRBV12-4 and TRBJ2-5, with D maybe TRBD2 (5 bases). CDR3 size: 13 residues. Trimming cost V 5 bases and J 2 bases, with 9 bases left between them. The CDR3 is CASSPGIQETQYF. In DNA, the CDR3 is TGTGCCAGCAGTCCGGGGATTCAAGAGACCCAGTACTTC.

The gene calls are TRBV9 and TRBJ2-3, with a possible D match to TRBD2 (5 bases). V shed 3 bases and J shed 0 bases, with 11 bases lying between them. Per the germline V gene, CDR1 is SGDLS and CDR2 is YYNGEE. The CDR3 length is 15 residues. The CDR3 loop is CASSGGWGSTDTQYF. Written as DNA, the CDR3 is TGTGCCAGCAGCGGAGGGTGGGGTAGCACAGATACGCAGTATTTT.

V and J are TRBV5-4 and TRBJ1-2, with 8 bases identical to TRBD1. The ends lost 1 base at V and 5 bases at J; junction bases unmatched: 7. Germline V gives CDR1 SGHNT, CDR2 YYREEE (reference sequence). The CDR3 loop spans 15 amino acids. The CDR3 spells CASSLFTGGSYGYTF. The CDR3 DNA is TGTGCCAGCAGCTTGTTTACAGGGGGAAGTTATGGCTACACCTTC.

As regards this clone: The junction departs from the called germline gene at one end, perhaps through a read error. The gene calls are TRBV7-9 and TRBJ1-1, with D uncertain. This CDR3 is 12 amino acids long. Germline CDR1 SEHNR, CDR2 FQNEAQ (reference sequence). CDR3 amino acids: CASSLPQAPFSF. CDR3 sequence (DNA): TGTGCCAGCAGCTTACCGCAGGCCCCCTTTTCTTTT. The whole variable domain, filled in from reference TRBV7-9 and TRBJ1-1, reads DTGVSQNPRHKITKRGQNVTFRCDPISEHNRLYWYRQTLGQGPEFLTYFQNEAQLEKSRLLSDRFSAERPKGSFSTLEIQRTEQGDSAMYLCASSLPQAPFSFGQGTRLTVV.

The J gene is TRBJ1-1, the V gene TRBV5-1; 8 positions match TRBD1. V was clipped by 3 bases and J by 4 bases; unmatched bases: 8. Germline V gives CDR1 SGHRS, CDR2 YFSETQ. This CDR3 is built from 15 residues. CDR3 bases: TGCGCCAGCAGCTCGGGGACAGGTGGGCGCACTGAAGCTTTCTTT. This sequence encodes CASSSGTGGRTEAFF.

The chain recombines TRBV6-1 with TRBJ2-7, with D unclear. Looked up from germline, CDR1 is MNHNS and CDR2 is SASEGT. This CDR3 contains 12 residues. Trimming removed 2 bases at V and 3 bases at J, with 5 bases between. The CDR3 region is CASSESHYEQYF. The DNA for the CDR3 is TGTGCCAGCAGTGAATCTCACTACGAGCAGTACTTC.

The chain carries TRBV9 and TRBJ1-1; 7 bases match TRBD1. J was trimmed by 4 bases and V by 0 bases; bases with no gene match: 9. CDR1 and CDR2 (germline): SGDLS, YYNGEE. CDR3 length: 16 residues. The CDR3 spells CASSVGPGGRSTEAFF. For the CDR3, the DNA is TGTGCCAGCAGCGTAGGGCCAGGGGGAAGGAGCACTGAAGCTTTCTTT.

A word on this clone: At one end the junction does not follow the germline gene, possibly because of a read error. The chain uses TRBV7-7 and TRBJ1-1; 8 bases are a match to TRBD1. Looked up from germline, CDR1 is SSHAT and CDR2 is FNYEAQ (reference sequence). The CDR3 consists of 13 residues. The CDR3 loop reads CASSLARRGHAFF. DNA of the CDR3: TGTGCTAGCAGCTTAGCGCGCAGGGGGCATGCTTTCTTT.

This clone was observed a handful of times. The chain links TRBV9 to TRBJ2-2; the D is unclear. The CDR3 has 13 amino acids. The germline gives CDR1 SGDLS, CDR2 YYNGEE. Trimming removed 0 bases at V and 6 bases at J, with 6 bases between. CDR3 bases: TGTGCCAGCAGCGTAGAGTCCCCCGGGGAGCTGTTTTTT. Encoded protein: CASSVESPGELFF.

The J gene is TRBJ1-1, the V gene TRBV29-1, with a possible D match to TRBD1 (5 bases). Germline assignment: CDR1 SQVTM and CDR2 ANQGSEA. V was clipped by 8 bases and J by 1 base, with 20 bases between them. The length of the CDR3 is 15 residues. CDR3 DNA: TGCAGCTTAACCCCCCGGGGGGTGGCGAACACTGAAGCTTTCTTT. Translating it yields CSLTPRGVANTEAFF.

The rearrangement links TRBV2 to TRBJ2-5; no clear D gene. Germline V gives CDR1 SNHLY, CDR2 FYNNEI. The CDR3 extends over 15 amino acids. Trimming removed 4 bases at V and 4 bases at J, with 16 bases between. CDR3 in amino acids: CASSVGPHGRETQYF. The CDR3 DNA follows: TGTGCCAGCAGTGTTGGGCCCCATGGGCGAGAGACCCAGTACTTC.

This chain links TRBV5-1 with TRBJ1-1; 10 bases align to TRBD1. Germline CDR1 SGHRS, CDR2 YFSETQ. V trimming: 5 bases; J trimming: 4 bases; junction bases outside the gene matches: 5. The CDR3 is 14 residues long. The CDR3: CASSRDRGGTEAFF. In nucleotides, the CDR3 is TGCGCCAGCAGTCGGGACAGGGGTGGCACTGAAGCTTTCTTT. Full variable domain (outside the CDR3, taken from reference TRBV5-1 and TRBJ1-1): KAGVTQTPRYLIKTRGQQVTLSCSPISGHRSVSWYQQTPGQGLQFLFEYFSETQRNKGNFPGRFSGRQFSNSRSEMNVSTLELGDSALYLCASSRDRGGTEAFFGQGTRLTVV.

The chain joins TRBV11-2 to TRBJ2-2; D perhaps matches TRBD2 (6 bases). Trimming pared 4 bases from V and 3 bases from J, leaving 12 bases between. Per the germline V gene, CDR1 is SGHAT and CDR2 is FQNNGV. CDR3 size: 15 residues. The CDR3 DNA reads TGTGCCAGCAGCTCTTGGGACTTATACACCGGGGAGCTGTTTTTT. Encoded protein: CASSSWDLYTGELFF.

The chain uses TRBV6-6 and TRBJ2-3, with D perhaps matching TRBD2 (6 bases). Trimming took 3 bases from V and 0 from J, leaving 10 bases between them. CDR1 and CDR2 from the germline V gene are MNHNY and SVGAGI (reference sequence). This CDR3 spans 15 amino acids. The CDR3 coding sequence is TGTGCCAGCAGTTATAGCGGTGCAAGCACAGATACGCAGTATTTT. Translation: CASSYSGASTDTQYF.

This CDR3 reads CASSPPGGGGVEKLFF. Here the CDR3 DNA reads TGTGCCAGCTCACCACCAGGTGGAGGAGGGGTCGAAAAACTGTTTTTT. The chain joins TRBV18 to TRBJ1-4; TRBD1 is a possible D gene (5 bases). CDR1 KGHSH and CDR2 LQKENI come from the germline V gene. This CDR3 has 16 residues. V lost 0 bases and J 8 bases, leaving 16 bases between the germline ends.

The DNA for the CDR3 is TGTCAGGGCAGGATAAACACTGAAGCTTTCTTT. Protein: CQGRINTEAFF. The chain employs TRBV30 and TRBJ1-1, with TRBD1 as a possible D gene (5 bases). The CDR3 spans 11 residues. Germline assignment: CDR1 GTSNPN and CDR2 SVGIG (reference sequence).

The gene calls are TRBV9 and TRBJ2-7; D gene unclear. Trimming cost V 3 bases and J 5 bases, with 3 bases left between them. Germline V gives CDR1 SGDLS, CDR2 YYNGEE. The CDR3 is made up of 10 amino acids. The CDR3 loop is CASSGNEQYF. The CDR3 DNA reads as TGTGCCAGCAGCGGGAACGAGCAGTACTTC.

This clone was seen a handful of times. V usage is TRBV9 and J usage is TRBJ1-1; D call uncertain. This CDR3 has 13 residues. The germline V and J ends were trimmed by 4 bases and 3 bases, with 10 bases remaining between them. Germline V CDR1 and CDR2: SGDLS, YYNGEE. The CDR3 region is CASSPGGYTEAFF. The CDR3 DNA reads as TGTGCCAGCAGCCCCGGAGGGTACACTGAAGCTTTCTTT.

The gene calls are TRBV28 and TRBJ2-1, with 10 bases fitting TRBD2. CDR1 and CDR2 from the germline V gene are MDHEN and SYDVKM. Trimming at V came to 3 bases and at J to 6 bases, leaving 5 bases not matched to a gene. This CDR3 has 15 amino acids. CDR3: CASSFLAGVGNEQFF. CDR3 bases: TGTGCCAGCAGTTTTCTAGCGGGAGTGGGCAATGAGCAGTTCTTC. The full variable domain, its missing parts supplied by reference TRBV28 and TRBJ2-1, is DVKVTQSSRYLVKRTGEKVFLECVQDMDHENMFWYRQDPGLGLRLIYFSYDVKMKEKGDIPEGYSVSREKKERFSLILESASTNQTSMYLCASSFLAGVGNEQFFGPGTRLTVL.

The chain has TRBV2 and TRBJ1-5, with a weak D call TRBD1 (6 bases). Germline CDR1 is SNHLY and CDR2 is FYNNEI. V was shortened by 8 bases and J by 9 bases, with 8 bases between the two germline ends. This CDR3 contains 10 residues. DNA of the CDR3: TGTGCCAGCGGGGGGCGGCCCCAGCATTTT. It codes for CASGGRPQHF.

The chain combines TRBV5-6 with TRBJ1-4; tentative D call: TRBD1 (5 bases). The CDR3 has 15 amino acids. Trimming left V 2 bases short and J 5 bases short, with 13 bases between. In germline, CDR1 is SGHDT, CDR2 YYEEEE. The CDR3 DNA is TGTGCCAGCAGCTTATTTTTGCAGGGAAATGAAAAACTGTTTTTT. This encodes CASSLFLQGNEKLFF.

The chain couples TRBV5-8 to TRBJ1-3, with no clear D. In germline, CDR1 is SGHTS, CDR2 YDEGEE. Trimming cost V 4 bases and J 4 bases, with 12 bases left between them. The CDR3 has 14 residues. In DNA form, the CDR3 reads TGTGCCAGCAGCGCGGGCTCTGTAGGAAACACCATATATTTT. It translates to CASSAGSVGNTIYF.